The sequence of this T cell receptor beta chain was determined in a study of T-cell memory formation after mild COVID-19. Whole-study context: The two donors had largely donor-specific TCR clusters.

Remarks on this clonotype: The antigen is not known.

A single record per CDR3 protein comes from TCRdb applying MiXCR to the 5' RACE reads. The table includes about 470,000 distinct CDR3 sequences, roughly 25% detected once. Study-level results: The study detected some responding clones in pre-infection memory, suggesting cross-reactive memory joined. Contracting CD8+ clones were enriched in EMRA, CD4+ mainly in CM and EM.

Trimming at V came to 3 bases and at J to 6 bases, leaving 6 bases not matched to a gene. This CDR3 has 14 amino acids. Germline lookup yields CDR1 SGHRS and CDR2 YFSETQ. The genes are TRBV5-1 and TRBJ1-2; 9 positions match TRBD1. The sequencing sample was made of PBMCs or a T cell subset sorted from them (not recorded which). This TCR came from an adult woman who had mild COVID-19 (a few samples of this study predate the infection). Cell type and time point are not known. The CDR3 protein is CASSSMTGGDGYTF. The DNA of the CDR3 is TGCGCCAGCAGCTCAATGACAGGGGGGGATGGCTACACCTTC.